Here is one TCR beta chain with its context. The antigen is undetermined. The repertoire was sequenced with immunoSEQ multiplex PCR; TCRdb's copy has only in-frame clones and lacks some. The sample has under 20,000 clones, roughly 89% seen once. This sample is drawn from a study of monozygotic twins with cystic fibrosis. The CDR3 spans 14 residues. Germline CDR1 reads MNHNY; CDR2 reads SVGAGI (reference sequence). V was shortened by 4 bases and J by 4 bases, with 13 bases between the two germline ends. Study-wide points: Shared CDR3 numbers were not associated with age, concordance or severity. Monozygotic CF twins shared more identical nucleotide clonotypes than unrelated patients. Median Simpson clonality of approximately 0.0091 suggested naive T cells predominated. J usage was most co-twin-similar in 8 of 16 pairs, V in 13.

The sequence came from a girl aged 2 to 10 with cystic fibrosis. The sequenced sample was blood. The chain is built from TRBV6-6 and TRBJ1-1, with a tentative D call TRBD1 (5 bases). The CDR3 bases are TGTGCCAGCAGTTTCAGGGCGCAGAGCACTGAAGCTTTCTTT. Encoded protein: CASSFRAQSTEAFF.